This is a list of T cell receptor beta chains from one sample in a study of CD4+ T cells in melanoma. The assay was immunoSEQ multiplex PCR, and TCRdb's table has in-frame clones only and misses some. The sample has approximately 4,900 clones, under 75% seen once; the top ten hold 26%. Material for sequencing was cells from a culture (not recorded whether cultured in vitro). These receptors were obtained from a human donor with melanoma. CDR3s include the opening cysteine and the closing phenylalanine or tryptophan. D genes are given only for firm matches. Rows give clone size only sometimes, using once, few, many, or a class for an expanded clone.

cdr3_aa: CASSLTGGSGNTIYF; cdr3_nt: TGTGCCAGCAGCCTTACAGGGGGCTCTGGAAACACCATATATTTT; clone_size: medium-sized; v_call: TRBV9; d_call: TRBD1; j_call: TRBJ1-3
cdr3_aa: CASSPGAGSSGNTIYF; cdr3_nt: TGTGCCAGCTCACCGGGTGCCGGATCCTCTGGAAACACCATATATTTT; clone_size: NA; v_call: TRBV18; d_call: NA; j_call: TRBJ1-3
cdr3_aa: CASSSGYLYTQYF; cdr3_nt: TGTGCCAGCAGTTCGGGCTATCTCTATACGCAGTATTTT; clone_size: NA; v_call: TRBV28; d_call: NA; j_call: TRBJ2-3
cdr3_aa: CASSLYSNTGSLHF; cdr3_nt: TGCGCCAGCAGCCTCTATTCAAACACTGGATCACTCCACTTT; clone_size: medium-sized; v_call: TRBV5-1; d_call: NA; j_call: TRBJ1-6
cdr3_aa: CATSRDKVMNTEAFF; cdr3_nt: TGTGCCACCAGCAGAGATAAAGTCATGAACACTGAAGCTTTCTTT; clone_size: medium-sized; v_call: TRBV15; d_call: NA; j_call: TRBJ1-1
cdr3_aa: CASSTRATEAFF; cdr3_nt: TGTGCCAGTAGCACCAGGGCAACTGAAGCTTTCTTT; clone_size: NA; v_call: TRBV19; d_call: NA; j_call: TRBJ1-1
cdr3_aa: CASSTSLGPQNNEQFF; cdr3_nt: TGTGCCAGTAGTACCTCCTTGGGGCCGCAAAACAATGAGCAGTTCTTC; clone_size: few; v_call: TRBV19; d_call: NA; j_call: TRBJ2-1
cdr3_aa: CASSRRQISGGIF; cdr3_nt: TGTGCCAGCAGCCGCAGACAGATTTCAGGGGGGATCTTT; clone_size: NA; v_call: TRBV3-1/TRBV3-2; d_call: TRBD1; j_call: TRBJ1-1
cdr3_aa: CASSEWGGDTEAFF; cdr3_nt: TGTGCCAGCAGTGAGTGGGGGGGCGATACTGAAGCTTTCTTT; clone_size: NA; v_call: TRBV2; d_call: NA; j_call: TRBJ1-1
cdr3_aa: CASSLAGQGEKLFF; cdr3_nt: TGTGCCAGTAGTCTCGCAGGGCAGGGTGAAAAACTGTTTTTT; clone_size: NA; v_call: TRBV19; d_call: NA; j_call: TRBJ1-4
cdr3_aa: CASSFTGFEKLFF; cdr3_nt: TGTGCCAGCAGCTTTACAGGGTTTGAAAAACTGTTTTTT; clone_size: medium-sized; v_call: TRBV27; d_call: NA; j_call: TRBJ1-4
cdr3_aa: CASSLLQGGTYNEQFF; cdr3_nt: TGTGCCAGCAGCTTGTTACAGGGGGGGACTTACAATGAGCAGTTCTTC; clone_size: NA; v_call: TRBV5-8; d_call: NA; j_call: TRBJ2-1
cdr3_aa: CASSNGLAGGETQYF; cdr3_nt: TGTGCCAGCAGCAATGGTCTAGCGGGGGGAGAGACCCAGTACTTC; clone_size: medium-sized; v_call: TRBV21-1; d_call: NA; j_call: TRBJ2-5
cdr3_aa: CASRAGFSTDTQYF; cdr3_nt: TGTGCCAGCAGGGCGGGTTTTAGCACAGATACGCAGTATTTT; clone_size: NA; v_call: TRBV7-3; d_call: NA; j_call: TRBJ2-3
cdr3_aa: CASSRPGQKEKLFF; cdr3_nt: TGTGCCAGCAGCCGACCGGGACAGAAGGAAAAACTGTTTTTT; clone_size: NA; v_call: TRBV7-8; d_call: TRBD1; j_call: TRBJ1-4
cdr3_aa: CSVEDSGAYGYTF; cdr3_nt: TGCAGCGTTGAAGATTCCGGGGCCTATGGCTACACCTTC; clone_size: NA; v_call: TRBV29-1; d_call: NA; j_call: TRBJ1-2
cdr3_aa: CATSRDRAAYEQYF; cdr3_nt: TGTGCCACCAGCAGAGATAGGGCAGCCTACGAGCAGTACTTC; clone_size: NA; v_call: TRBV15; d_call: NA; j_call: TRBJ2-7
cdr3_aa: CASGDKFRTGGIEKLFF; cdr3_nt: TGTGCCAGCGGGGATAAGTTCCGAACAGGCGGTATTGAAAAACTGTTTTTT; clone_size: NA; v_call: TRBV27; d_call: NA; j_call: TRBJ1-4
cdr3_aa: CASSLDRRDNTEAFF; cdr3_nt: TGCGCCAGCAGCCTAGACAGGCGAGATAACACTGAAGCTTTCTTT; clone_size: NA; v_call: TRBV5-1; d_call: NA; j_call: TRBJ1-1
cdr3_aa: CASAWGQGNFDTQYF; cdr3_nt: NA; clone_size: NA; v_call: TRBV21-1; d_call: NA; j_call: TRBJ2-3
cdr3_aa: CASSLAQGGNYGYTF; cdr3_nt: TGTGCCAGCAGCTTAGCCCAGGGAGGTAACTATGGCTACACCTTC; clone_size: medium-sized; v_call: TRBV7-9; d_call: NA; j_call: TRBJ1-2
cdr3_aa: CASSPPDHPNYGYTF; cdr3_nt: TGTGCCAGCTCACCACCGGATCATCCTAACTATGGCTACACCTTC; clone_size: few; v_call: TRBV18; d_call: NA; j_call: TRBJ1-2
cdr3_aa: CASRPKPGQSPNYGYTF; cdr3_nt: TGTGCCAGCAGACCCAAGCCGGGACAGAGCCCTAACTATGGCTACACCTTC; clone_size: NA; v_call: TRBV7-8; d_call: TRBD1; j_call: TRBJ1-2
cdr3_aa: CASRPGVGADTQYF; cdr3_nt: TGTGCCAGTCGACCCGGGGTAGGCGCAGATACGCAGTATTTT; clone_size: NA; v_call: TRBV27; d_call: NA; j_call: TRBJ2-3
cdr3_aa: CASSPGSGGQGVYEQYF; cdr3_nt: TGCGCCAGCAGCCCGGGGTCGGGGGGACAGGGGGTCTACGAGCAGTACTTC; clone_size: NA; v_call: TRBV5-1; d_call: TRBD1; j_call: TRBJ2-7
cdr3_aa: CSVRTGSSYNEQFF; cdr3_nt: TGCAGCGTGCGGACAGGGAGCTCCTACAATGAGCAGTTCTTC; clone_size: NA; v_call: TRBV29-1; d_call: TRBD1; j_call: TRBJ2-1
cdr3_aa: CASSLTRRTAEKLFF; cdr3_nt: TGTGCCAGCAGCTTAACGCGTAGAACAGCCGAAAAACTGTTTTTT; clone_size: once; v_call: TRBV7-2; d_call: NA; j_call: TRBJ1-4
cdr3_aa: CATYFGGDDGYTF; cdr3_nt: TGTGCCACCTACTTTGGAGGTGATGATGGCTACACCTTC; clone_size: NA; v_call: TRBV6-7; d_call: NA; j_call: TRBJ1-2
cdr3_aa: CASSQGPGSRNTF; cdr3_nt: TGTGCCAGCAGCCAAGGCCCAGGGTCGAGGAACACCTTC; clone_size: NA; v_call: TRBV3-1/TRBV3-2; d_call: NA; j_call: TRBJ1-2
cdr3_aa: CASSHHQGGGNQPQHF; cdr3_nt: TGTGCCAGCAGCCATCATCAGGGAGGTGGCAATCAGCCCCAGCATTTT; clone_size: NA; v_call: TRBV3-1/TRBV3-2; d_call: NA; j_call: TRBJ1-5
cdr3_aa: CATSTRNYGYTF; cdr3_nt: TGTGCCACTTCGACACGCAACTATGGCTACACCTTC; clone_size: NA; v_call: TRBV2; d_call: NA; j_call: TRBJ1-2
cdr3_aa: CSAAGTSLGNEQFF; cdr3_nt: TGCAGCGCGGCCGGGACTTCGTTGGGCAATGAGCAGTTCTTC; clone_size: NA; v_call: TRBV29-1; d_call: NA; j_call: TRBJ2-1
cdr3_aa: CASSAGTASYNEQFF; cdr3_nt: TGTGCCAGCAGTGCAGGGACAGCCTCCTACAATGAGCAGTTCTTC; clone_size: few; v_call: TRBV2; d_call: TRBD1; j_call: TRBJ2-1
cdr3_aa: CASSLAPQSGGEQYF; cdr3_nt: TGTGCCAGCAGCTTAGCCCCTCAGAGCGGGGGAGAGCAGTACTTC; clone_size: NA; v_call: TRBV11-2; d_call: TRBD2; j_call: TRBJ2-7
cdr3_aa: CASSEAGTGVVEKFF; cdr3_nt: TGTGCCAGCAGTGAAGCCGGGACAGGGGTGGTGGAAAAGTTCTTC; clone_size: NA; v_call: TRBV6-1; d_call: TRBD1; j_call: TRBJ2-1
cdr3_aa: CASSQAGNEQFF; cdr3_nt: TGTGCCAGCAGCCAGGCCGGGAATGAGCAGTTCTTC; clone_size: NA; v_call: TRBV7-2; d_call: NA; j_call: TRBJ2-1
cdr3_aa: CASSPGTGGYEQYF; cdr3_nt: TGCGCCAGCAGCCCCGGGACAGGGGGCTACGAGCAGTACTTC; clone_size: medium-sized; v_call: TRBV5-1; d_call: TRBD1; j_call: TRBJ2-7
cdr3_aa: CASSTTGQMNYGYTF; cdr3_nt: TGTGCCAGCAGTACGACTGGACAGATGAACTATGGCTACACCTTC; clone_size: few; v_call: TRBV28; d_call: NA; j_call: TRBJ1-2
cdr3_aa: CASSFFHSVSLHNTEAFF; cdr3_nt: TGTGCCAGCAGTTTCTTCCACTCCGTCTCACTACATAACACTGAAGCTTTCTTT; clone_size: NA; v_call: TRBV6-2/TRBV6-3; d_call: NA; j_call: TRBJ1-1
cdr3_aa: CASSLLAGRIGEQFF; cdr3_nt: TGTGCCAGCAGCCTCCTTGCGGGGCGTATAGGTGAGCAGTTCTTC; clone_size: NA; v_call: TRBV7-9; d_call: NA; j_call: TRBJ2-1
cdr3_aa: CASSFYLPNTEAFF; cdr3_nt: TGTGCCAGCAGTTTCTATCTCCCGAACACTGAAGCTTTCTTT; clone_size: NA; v_call: TRBV6-5; d_call: NA; j_call: TRBJ1-1